The next 28 T cell receptor beta chains were all read from a single sample in a study of cytomegalovirus exposure and HLA in healthy donors. Method: immunoSEQ multiplex PCR; TCRdb's copy keeps in-frame clones and lacks some. The data hold 250,000 to 300,000 clones, with almost 90% observed a single time. Sequencing input: PBMCs. These TCRs come from a woman aged 18 to 35 in good health and CMV-seronegative.

The chain couples TRBV27 to TRBJ2-2; the D is unclear. The CDR3 has 16 amino acids. In germline, CDR1 is MNHEY, CDR2 SMNVEV (reference sequence). Between the trimmed V and J ends, which lost 1 base and 0 bases, there was a span of 9 bases. The CDR3 region has the DNA TGTGCCAGCAGTTTATTGTCAGTGCCGAACACCGGGGAGCTGTTTTTT. Translating it yields CASSLLSVPNTGELFF.

Regarding this clone: The sample has other DNA sequences that encode this CDR3 too. This chain joins TRBV13 and TRBJ2-1; 8 bases match TRBD2. The V and J ends lost 3 bases and 7 bases, in that order; junction bases with no gene match: 8. The CDR3 length is 15 residues. The germline gives CDR1 PRHDT, CDR2 FYEKMQ (reference sequence). This CDR3 is CASSLSGGAYNEQFF. Here the CDR3 DNA reads TGTGCCAGCAGCTTGTCCGGGGGGGCGTATAATGAGCAGTTCTTC.

The chain recombines TRBV6-5 with TRBJ2-3; D possibly corresponds to TRBD1 (6 bases). The CDR3 has 13 amino acids. The V and J ends lost 6 bases and 4 bases respectively, with 11 bases between them. The germline V gene encodes CDR1 MNHEY and CDR2 SVGAGI. CDR3 bases: TGTGCCAGCAGCCTAACAGGGTCAGATACGCAGTATTTT. Its protein product is CASSLTGSDTQYF.

V usage is TRBV7-9 and J usage is TRBJ1-2, with 9 bases aligning to TRBD1. The CDR3 runs 15 residues. V shed 5 bases, J shed 1 base, and the junction held 5 bases outside the gene matches. Per the germline V gene, CDR1 is SEHNR and CDR2 is FQNEAQ (reference sequence). In nucleotides, the CDR3 is TGTGCCAGCAGCCCGCCGGGACAGGGTAACTATGGCTACACCTTC. Translation: CASSPPGQGNYGYTF.

The gene calls are TRBV6-6 and TRBJ1-2; TRBD1 matches 10 bases. This CDR3 has 14 residues. CDR1 is MNHNY, CDR2 SVGAGI, per germline (reference sequence). J gave up 7 bases and V 6 bases, and 8 bases lay outside the gene matches. CDR3 nucleotides: TGTGCCAGCAGCGCGGGACAGGGGTTTGGTGGCTACACCTTC. Its protein is CASSAGQGFGGYTF.

The V call is TRBV15, the J call TRBJ1-1; no clear D. The CDR3 length is 16 residues. Germline V gene sequence: CDR1 LNHNV, CDR2 YYDKDF (reference sequence). The V gene lost 7 bases and the J gene lost 3 bases, with 21 bases spanning the gap. The CDR3 DNA is TGTGCCACCATTAACCCACCAGTGGCGAGGGACACTGAAGCTTTCTTT. The encoded protein is CATINPPVARDTEAFF. Based on the CDR3 plus reference TRBV15 and TRBJ1-1, the full variable domain is DAMVIQNPRYQVTQFGKPVTLSCSQTLNHNVMYWYQQKSSQAPKLLFHYYDKDFNNEADTPDNFQSRRPNTSFCFLDIRSPGLGDTAMYLCATINPPVARDTEAFFGQGTRLTVV.

V is TRBV29-1 and J is TRBJ1-4, with D unresolved. Germline V gene lookup returns CDR1 SQVTM and CDR2 ANQGSEA. Trimming took off 0 bases at V and 7 bases at J, with 6 bases between the two ends. The length of the CDR3 is 12 residues. The chain's CDR3 is CSVEDHFEKLFF. The CDR3 DNA is TGCAGCGTTGAAGATCACTTTGAAAAACTGTTTTTT.

The chain employs TRBV5-5 and TRBJ1-5, with D unclear. This CDR3 has 15 residues. Germline assignment: CDR1 SGHKS and CDR2 YYEKEE (reference sequence). Trimming stripped 0 bases from V and 2 bases from J, with 9 bases between. CDR3 in DNA: TGTGCCAGCAGCTTGGCGGGGAGAGGCAATCAGCCCCAGCATTTT. Translated, it gives CASSLAGRGNQPQHF. The entire variable domain, with the rest obtained from reference TRBV5-5 and TRBJ1-5, is as follows: DAGVTQSPTHLIKTRGQQVTLRCSPISGHKSVSWYQQVLGQGPQFIFQYYEKEERGRGNFPDRFSARQFPNYSSELNVNALLLGDSALYLCASSLAGRGNQPQHFGDGTRLSIL.

The chain combines TRBV5-6 with TRBJ1-2; possibly TRBD1 for D (5 bases). The CDR3 runs to 14 residues. V lost 0 bases and J 5 bases, leaving 11 bases between the germline ends. Germline CDR1 is SGHDT and CDR2 is YYEEEE. For the CDR3, the DNA is TGTGCCAGCAGCTTGGTCGACAGTCTTTATGGCTACACCTTC. Translated, it gives CASSLVDSLYGYTF.

This clone was counted a few times. V gene TRBV6-1 combines with J gene TRBJ1-6, with 10 bases identical to TRBD1. The CDR3 extends over 14 amino acids. Germline V lookup: CDR1 MNHNS, CDR2 SASEGT. V lost 4 bases and J lost 10; bases outside the gene matches: 4. This CDR3 reads CASSGQGAGSPLHF. DNA of the CDR3: TGTGCCAGCAGTGGACAGGGGGCTGGGTCACCCCTCCACTTT.

J is TRBJ1-4 and V is TRBV28; D not resolved. V dropped 2 bases and J dropped 8 bases, with 6 bases sitting between them. This CDR3 has 12 residues. Germline V gives CDR1 MDHEN, CDR2 SYDVKM. The CDR3 coding sequence is TGTGCCAGCAGTTTACGGGGAGAAAAACTGTTTTTT. Translating gives CASSLRGEKLFF.

The CDR3 DNA follows: TGTGCCAGCAGCTTAGATTCACAGGGGACCTACGAGCAGTACTTC. Translating it yields CASSLDSQGTYEQYF. This chain links TRBV11-2 with TRBJ2-7; 7 bases are shared with TRBD1. Trimming at V came to 0 bases and at J to 2 bases, leaving 4 bases not matched to a gene. The CDR3 extends over 15 amino acids. CDR1 SGHAT and CDR2 FQNNGV come from the germline V gene.

The chain employs TRBV19 and TRBJ1-5; 9 bases align to TRBD1. Germline values: CDR1 LNHDA, CDR2 SQIVND (reference sequence). The CDR3 sequence is 19 residues long. V trimming: 5 bases; J trimming: 2 bases; junction bases outside the gene matches: 16. The CDR3: CASSFPPGQGARGNQPQHF. CDR3 sequence (DNA): TGTGCCAGTAGTTTCCCTCCGGGACAGGGAGCGAGAGGCAATCAGCCCCAGCATTTT.

This chain connects TRBV5-4 to TRBJ1-6, with 9 bases fitting TRBD1. CDR1 and CDR2 from the germline V gene are SGHNT and YYREEE (reference sequence). V lost 3 bases and J lost 4; bases outside the gene matches: 8. This CDR3 is 17 amino acids long. The CDR3 DNA reads as TGTGCCAGCAGCTCGTACGGGACAGGGAGGTATAATTCACCCCTCCACTTT. This gives the protein CASSSYGTGRYNSPLHF. Drawing the rest from reference TRBV5-4 and TRBJ1-6, the complete variable domain is ETGVTQSPTHLIKTRGQQVTLRCSSQSGHNTVSWYQQALGQGPQFIFQYYREEENGRGNFPPRFSGLQFPNYSSELNVNALELDDSALYLCASSSYGTGRYNSPLHFGNGTRLTVT.

The chain couples TRBV4-1 to TRBJ1-1, with 7 bases matching TRBD1. The CDR3 is made up of 15 amino acids. Germline V CDR1 and CDR2: MGHRA, YSYEKL. The V segment lost 0 bases and the J segment 6 bases; nucleotides outside the gene matches: 7. The CDR3 protein is CASSQELARGAEAFF. Written as DNA, the CDR3 is TGCGCCAGCAGCCAAGAACTCGCCAGGGGGGCTGAAGCTTTCTTT.

The gene calls are TRBV11-2 and TRBJ2-7, with 7 nucleotides matching TRBD1. CDR3 size: 17 residues. CDR1 and CDR2 (germline): SGHAT, FQNNGV. This chain's CDR3 is CASSLETPRRGSYEQYV. CDR3 nucleotide sequence: TGTGCCAGCAGCCTAGAGACCCCCCGCAGGGGGTCCTACGAGCAGTACGTC.

V gene TRBV4-1 combines with J gene TRBJ2-1; D is perhaps TRBD2 (5 bases). Germline CDR1 MGHRA, CDR2 YSYEKL. Trimming pared 1 base from V and 1 base from J, leaving 14 bases between. CDR3 length: 17 amino acids. The CDR3 nucleotides are TGCGCCAGCAGCCAAGGGCGGGCAAAGAAATCCTACAATGAGCAGTTCTTC. This translates into CASSQGRAKKSYNEQFF.

The chain uses TRBV28 and TRBJ2-7; TRBD2 might be the D (7 bases). V lost 7 bases and J 3 bases, leaving 19 bases between the germline ends. The CDR3 contains 15 residues. Germline values: CDR1 MDHEN, CDR2 SYDVKM. This CDR3 is CASIQGAGAVYEQYF. The DNA for the CDR3 is TGTGCCAGCATCCAAGGGGCGGGGGCGGTCTACGAGCAGTACTTC.

This sequence joins TRBV6-1 and TRBJ2-7, with D perhaps matching TRBD1 (5 bases). V was trimmed by 3 bases and J by 3 bases, leaving 15 bases between them. Germline V CDR1 and CDR2: MNHNS, SASEGT. The CDR3 spans 15 residues. CDR3 in amino acids: CASSDPSRVSYEQYF. As DNA, the CDR3 is TGTGCCAGCAGTGACCCAAGCAGGGTAAGCTACGAGCAGTACTTC.

The chain uses TRBV6-6 and TRBJ1-2; 7 bases map to TRBD1. CDR3 length: 15 amino acids. The trim removed 5 bases at V and 4 bases at J, leaving 10 bases unmatched. CDR1 MNHNY and CDR2 SVGAGI come from the germline V gene (reference sequence). CDR3 nucleotides: TGTGCCAGCAGTCTTCCTGACAGGGCGATCTATGGCTACACCTTC. Protein sequence: CASSLPDRAIYGYTF.

The chain recombines TRBV10-3 with TRBJ1-1, with 12 bases aligning to TRBD1. The V gene end was trimmed by 4 bases and the J gene end by 2 bases; junction bases not matched to a gene: 11. The germline V gene encodes CDR1 ENHRY and CDR2 SYGVKD. The CDR3 is 18 amino acids. CDR3 region: CAISVAPGQGAVNTEAFF. The CDR3 DNA reads TGTGCCATCAGTGTGGCGCCGGGACAGGGGGCTGTTAACACTGAAGCTTTCTTT.

The table lists this clone with a count of one. This sequence joins TRBV29-1 and TRBJ1-1; a weak D match, TRBD1 (5 bases). V was clipped by 4 bases and J by 5 bases, with 26 bases between them. This CDR3 is built from 17 residues. Germline V gene sequence: CDR1 SQVTM, CDR2 ANQGSEA. The CDR3 DNA reads as TGCAGCGTTGGGGGTCCAGGACACAGATACCCGAGGACTGAAGCTTTCTTT. Its protein product is CSVGGPGHRYPRTEAFF.

This rearrangement joins TRBV19 to TRBJ1-2; D is uncertain. Germline loops: CDR1 LNHDA, CDR2 SQIVND (reference sequence). CDR3 length equals 15 residues. Trimming took off 9 bases at V and 5 bases at J, with 22 bases between the two ends. In DNA form, the CDR3 reads TGTGCCAGGGGGAGGACGGCGAAAAAAGTTTATGGCTACACCTTC. Its protein is CARGRTAKKVYGYTF.

The chain combines TRBV4-1 with TRBJ1-2; possibly TRBD1 for D (5 bases). V was clipped by 4 bases and J by 1 base, with 10 bases between them. The CDR3 has 14 residues. CDR1 is MGHRA, CDR2 YSYEKL, per germline. CDR3 coding DNA: TGCGCCAGCAGCCCCGGACACCTTAACTATGGCTACACCTTC. This sequence encodes CASSPGHLNYGYTF.

CDR3 region: CASSIGDSSNQPQHF. The CDR3 DNA sequence: TGTGCCAGTAGTATAGGGGACAGTAGCAATCAGCCCCAGCATTTT. The chain links TRBV19 to TRBJ1-5; 7 bases map to TRBD1. The germline CDR1 and CDR2 sequences are LNHDA and SQIVND (reference sequence). The trim removed 1 base at V and 0 bases at J, leaving 0 bases unmatched. The CDR3 is made up of 15 amino acids.

This clone has more than one count but fewer than ten. The chain has TRBV2 and TRBJ2-1, with 8 bases identical to TRBD1. The CDR3 runs 15 residues. Germline loops: CDR1 SNHLY, CDR2 FYNNEI. Losses at the gene ends were 7 bases for V and 4 bases for J; bases not matched to a gene: 9. Here the CDR3 reads CASNPTGGHYNEQFF. For the CDR3, the DNA is TGTGCCAGCAATCCTACAGGGGGGCATTACAATGAGCAGTTCTTC. Full variable domain (outside the CDR3, taken from reference TRBV2 and TRBJ2-1): EPEVTQTPSHQVTQMGQEVILRCVPISNHLYFYWYRQILGQKVEFLVSFYNNEISEKSEIFDDQFSVERPDGSNFTLKIRSTKLEDSAMYFCASNPTGGHYNEQFFGPGTRLTVL.

The chain couples TRBV10-1 to TRBJ1-1; weak D call: TRBD1 (5 bases). The CDR3 covers 14 residues. CDR1 is WNHNN, CDR2 SYGVQD, per germline (reference sequence). V gave up 8 bases and J gave up 0 bases, with 13 bases separating them. The CDR3, as DNA: TGCGCCAGCGGGGGGACGGACATGAACACTGAAGCTTTCTTT. This codes for CASGGTDMNTEAFF.

The chain links TRBV2 to TRBJ1-5, with D unclear. There are 12 residues in the CDR3. Trimming took 3 bases from V and 3 from J, leaving 3 bases between them. Germline V gene sequence: CDR1 SNHLY, CDR2 FYNNEI. This chain's CDR3 is CASSDSNQPQHF. The CDR3 nucleotides are TGTGCCAGCAGTGACTCCAATCAGCCCCAGCATTTT.